This T cell receptor (beta chain) is from a study of cytomegalovirus exposure and HLA in healthy donors. Study-wide results and caveats: It was assumed in the presence/absence analyses that sequencing depth was roughly uniform across donors. Most TCR sequences were rare, but some public TCRs occurred in many donors. Among CMV-associated TCR beta chains, most appeared HLA-restricted in a later analysis.

The PCR used 60 Vbeta and 13 Jbeta primers. Generated by immunoSEQ multiplex PCR, the TCRdb table keeps only in-frame clones and is missing some. This table holds 150,000 to 200,000 clones, around 70% found once. CDR1 and CDR2 (germline): SGHNT, YYREEE (reference sequence). V was pared by 4 bases and J by 0 bases, with 9 bases of the junction left unmatched. The CDR3 is made up of 16 amino acids. With respect to this clone: Its antigen is currently unknown.

The gene calls are TRBV5-4 and TRBJ1-1, with TRBD1 matching 7 bases. The sequence derives from a man aged 18 to 35 in good health and CMV-seropositive. Material for sequencing was PBMCs. In DNA, the CDR3 is TGTGCCAGCAGCATAGGACAGGTATGGATGAACACTGAAGCTTTCTTT. Protein: CASSIGQVWMNTEAFF.